The entry below describes one TCR beta chain. The target antigen is unknown. This sample was taken from a study of shared clonotypes between healthy human individuals. At the level of the study: The study drew on two women and a few men aged 18 to 49 as donors. General observations from the study: Incomplete sequencing of sorted subsets was indicated by rarefaction despite large depth. The generation probabilities recorded for non-shared clonotypes fell below those of clonotypes shared by all four donors.

It was across several immunoSEQ plates that each subset's genomic DNA was evenly split. Here immunoSEQ multiplex PCR was the method, and the copy in TCRdb shows in-frame clones only, minus some. The repertoire includes around 510,000 clones, roughly 95% of them detected once, and under 0.065% sits in the top ten. This CDR3 is 14 amino acids long. The germline V gene has CDR1 SNHLY and CDR2 FYNNEI. V dropped 2 bases and J dropped 3 bases, with 9 bases sitting between them. The V call is TRBV2, the J call TRBJ2-3; D might be TRBD1 (6 bases). The clonotype originates from a woman aged 30 to 39 in good health. The sample comprised naive CD4+ T cells sorted from blood. As to subset: CD45RA+ positively selected. CDR3 amino acids: CASSESQGTDTQYF. CDR3 DNA sequence: TGTGCCAGCAGTGAATCGCAGGGGACAGATACGCAGTATTTT. The entire variable domain, with the rest obtained from reference TRBV2 and TRBJ2-3, is as follows: EPEVTQTPSHQVTQMGQEVILRCVPISNHLYFYWYRQILGQKVEFLVSFYNNEISEKSEIFDDQFSVERPDGSNFTLKIRSTKLEDSAMYFCASSESQGTDTQYFGPGTRLTVL.